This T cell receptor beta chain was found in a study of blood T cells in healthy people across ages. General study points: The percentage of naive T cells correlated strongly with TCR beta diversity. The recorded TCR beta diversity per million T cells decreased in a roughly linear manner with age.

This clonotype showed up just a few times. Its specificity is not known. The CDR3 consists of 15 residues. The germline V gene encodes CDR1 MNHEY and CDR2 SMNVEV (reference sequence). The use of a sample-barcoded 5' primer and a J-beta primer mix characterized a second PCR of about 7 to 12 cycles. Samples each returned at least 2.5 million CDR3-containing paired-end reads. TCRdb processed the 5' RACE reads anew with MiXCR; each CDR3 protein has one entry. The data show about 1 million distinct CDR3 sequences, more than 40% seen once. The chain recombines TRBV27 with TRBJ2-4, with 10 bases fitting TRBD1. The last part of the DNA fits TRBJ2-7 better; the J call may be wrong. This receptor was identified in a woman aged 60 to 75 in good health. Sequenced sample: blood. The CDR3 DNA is TGTGCCAGCAGCGTGGGGGACAGGGGTTTCTACGAGCAGTACTTC. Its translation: CASSVGDRGFYEQYF.